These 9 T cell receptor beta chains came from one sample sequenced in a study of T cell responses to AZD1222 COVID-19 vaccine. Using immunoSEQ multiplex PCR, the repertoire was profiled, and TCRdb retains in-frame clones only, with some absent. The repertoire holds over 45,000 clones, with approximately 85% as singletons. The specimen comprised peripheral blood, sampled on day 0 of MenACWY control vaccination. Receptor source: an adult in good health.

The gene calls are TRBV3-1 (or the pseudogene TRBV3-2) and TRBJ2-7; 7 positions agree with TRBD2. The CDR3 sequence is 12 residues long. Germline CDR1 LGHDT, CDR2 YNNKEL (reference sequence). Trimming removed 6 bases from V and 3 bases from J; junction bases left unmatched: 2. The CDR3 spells CASRASGYEQYF. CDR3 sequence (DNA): TGTGCCAGCAGAGCTAGCGGCTACGAGCAGTACTTC.

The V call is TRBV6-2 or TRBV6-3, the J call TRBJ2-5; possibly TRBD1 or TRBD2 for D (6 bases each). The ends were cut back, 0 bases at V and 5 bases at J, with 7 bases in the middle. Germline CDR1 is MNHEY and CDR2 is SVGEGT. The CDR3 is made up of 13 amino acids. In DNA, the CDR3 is TGTGCCAGCAGTTACTCAGGGGGGGAGACCCAGTACTTC. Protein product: CASSYSGGETQYF.

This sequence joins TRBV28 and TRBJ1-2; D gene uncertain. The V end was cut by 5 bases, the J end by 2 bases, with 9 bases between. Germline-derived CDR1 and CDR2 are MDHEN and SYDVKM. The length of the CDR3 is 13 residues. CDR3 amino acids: CASSPPFNYGYTF. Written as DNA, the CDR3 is TGTGCCAGCAGTCCCCCCTTCAACTATGGCTACACCTTC.

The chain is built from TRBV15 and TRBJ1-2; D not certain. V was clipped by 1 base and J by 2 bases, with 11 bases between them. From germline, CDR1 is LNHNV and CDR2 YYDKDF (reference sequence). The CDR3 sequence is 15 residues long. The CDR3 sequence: CATSRAGNTNYGYTF. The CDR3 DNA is TGTGCCACCAGCAGAGCCGGCAATACCAACTATGGCTACACCTTC.

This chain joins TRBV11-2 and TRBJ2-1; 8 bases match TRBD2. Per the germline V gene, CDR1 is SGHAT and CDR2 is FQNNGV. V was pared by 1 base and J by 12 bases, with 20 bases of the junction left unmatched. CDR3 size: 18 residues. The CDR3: CASSLVSSSGSLREGQFF. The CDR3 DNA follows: TGTGCCAGCAGCTTAGTGAGTTCATCCGGCTCCCTCCGGGAGGGGCAGTTCTTC. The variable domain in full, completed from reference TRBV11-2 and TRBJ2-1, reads EAGVAQSPRYKIIEKRQSVAFWCNPISGHATLYWYQQILGQGPKLLIQFQNNGVVDDSQLPKDRFSAERLKGVDSTLKIQPAKLEDSAVYLCASSLVSSSGSLREGQFFGPGTRLTVL.

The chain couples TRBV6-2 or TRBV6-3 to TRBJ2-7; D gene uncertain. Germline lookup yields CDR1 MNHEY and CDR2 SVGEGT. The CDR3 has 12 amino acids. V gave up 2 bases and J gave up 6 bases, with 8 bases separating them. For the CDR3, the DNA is TGTGCCAGCAGTTACGGCGGCGTCGAGCAGTACTTC. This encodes CASSYGGVEQYF.

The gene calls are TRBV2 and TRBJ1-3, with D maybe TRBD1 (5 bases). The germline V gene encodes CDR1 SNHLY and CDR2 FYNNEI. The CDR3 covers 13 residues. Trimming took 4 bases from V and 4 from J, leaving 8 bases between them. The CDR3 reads CASSGTTGNTIYF. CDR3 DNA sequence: TGTGCCAGCAGTGGGACAACAGGAAACACCATATATTTT.

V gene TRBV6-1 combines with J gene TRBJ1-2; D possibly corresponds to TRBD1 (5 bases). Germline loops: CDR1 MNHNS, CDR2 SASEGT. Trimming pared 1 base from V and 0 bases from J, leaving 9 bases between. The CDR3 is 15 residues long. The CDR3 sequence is CASSEVDRTNYGYTF. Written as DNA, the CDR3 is TGTGCCAGCAGTGAAGTTGACAGAACTAACTATGGCTACACCTTC.

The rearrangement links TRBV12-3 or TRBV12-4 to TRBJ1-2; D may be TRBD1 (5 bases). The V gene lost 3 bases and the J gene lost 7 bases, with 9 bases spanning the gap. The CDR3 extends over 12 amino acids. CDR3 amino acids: CASSFGAGGYTF. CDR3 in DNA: TGTGCCAGCAGTTTCGGGGCGGGTGGCTACACCTTC.